This T cell receptor beta chain was identified during a study of regulatory T cells in long-lasting Graves disease. Overall study findings and caveats: Favoring TRBV28, TRBJ1-2 and TRBJ2-5 was a feature seen in persistent disease.

This clonotype was recorded many times. Antigen: not known. Regarding time point: newly diagnosed GD, antithyroid drugs for less than 3 months. Following extraction of RNA from PBMCs, that RNA was used to make the TCR library. The V gene end was trimmed by 0 bases and the J gene end by 7 bases; junction bases not matched to a gene: 14. From germline, CDR1 is SQVTM and CDR2 ANQGSEA. The CDR3 sequence is 16 residues long. With iRepertoire HTBI primers and Arm-PCR of CDR3 regions, TCR beta libraries were built. TCRdb ran MiXCR on the multiplex PCR reads and lists one entry per CDR3 protein. This table has about 450,000 distinct CDR3 sequences, about 15% appearing once. The data also belong to a second study, concerning T cells in Graves' hyperthyroidism and ophthalmopathy.

Source: peripheral blood mononuclear cells (PBMCs), taken at new diagnosis, from a patient treated with antithyroid drugs. V and J are TRBV29-1 and TRBJ1-2, with 7 bases aligning to TRBD1. The sequence came from a woman aged 25 to 39 with Graves disease. DNA for the CDR3: TGCAGCGTTGAAGATCTGATATCAGGGGGTTTCGGTGGCTACACCTTC. Its translation: CSVEDLISGGFGGYTF.